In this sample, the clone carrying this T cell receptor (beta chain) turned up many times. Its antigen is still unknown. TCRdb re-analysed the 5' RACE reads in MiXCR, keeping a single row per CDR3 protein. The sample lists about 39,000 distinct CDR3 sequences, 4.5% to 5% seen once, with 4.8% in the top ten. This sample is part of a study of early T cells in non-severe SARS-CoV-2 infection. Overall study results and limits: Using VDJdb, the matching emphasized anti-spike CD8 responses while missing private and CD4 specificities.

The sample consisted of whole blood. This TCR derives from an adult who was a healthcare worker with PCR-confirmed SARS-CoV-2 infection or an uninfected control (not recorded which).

CDR3 sequence (DNA): TGTGCCAGCAGCTTAGCTGTAGGGGAGACCCAGTACTTC. This sequence encodes CASSLAVGETQYF. The rearrangement uses TRBV7-2 and TRBJ2-5; D call uncertain. V was trimmed by 0 bases and J by 5 bases, leaving 7 bases between them. Per germline, CDR1 SGHTA and CDR2 FQGNSA. The CDR3 length is 13 residues.